The T cell receptor beta chain described here comes from a study of shared clonotypes between healthy human individuals (dated by TCRdb to the early 2020s). About the study as a whole: The cohort comprised two women and a few men aged 18 to 49 years. Blood TCR repertoires of four to six healthy adults were deeply sequenced to estimate repertoire size and the extent of clonotype sharing between individuals. For each donor, three plates each were used for CD4 naive and CD4 memory, two plates were used for CD8 naive, and one plate was used for CD8 memory. Per donor, leukapheresis produced somewhere between about 0.85 and 9.5 billion PBMCs. Libraries were prepared and TCR repertoires were sequenced by different laboratories using diverse techniques, in order to increase sequencing depth and limit assay-specific biases.

Donors were healthy HIV-negative adults with no recently reported acute infections or vaccinations. All donors were Caucasian adults living in Nashville, Tennessee, USA. CD4+ T cells were enriched through magnetic negative selection, after which naive cells were positively selected on CD45RA and the remaining negative fraction served as the memory subset. Blood was obtained by leukapheresis, after which PBMCs were separated by Ficoll-Histopaque density gradient centrifugation and cryopreserved in liquid nitrogen vapor phase. Analytical flow cytometry was used to check the purity and quantity of every magnetically sorted T cell population. Genomic DNA was isolated from each sorted fraction and quantified by UV absorbance on a Nanodrop 2000c. Findings and caveats that apply to the study as a whole: Larger estimated clonotype richness was generally found for naive subsets than for memory subsets. Pairwise subsampling indicated that sequencing depth was expected to affect the degree of clonotype sharing among donors. The genetic and exposure-history diversity represented was limited by the small number of donors. Clonotypes shared by all four sorted-subset donors showed higher generation probabilities than non-shared clonotypes. Rarefaction of sorted-subset datasets indicated incomplete sequencing despite the large sequencing depth. Sampling was restricted to blood, and TCR repertoires in tissue are likely to differ from TCR repertoires in blood. About 4.5% of naive CD4, 3.5% of naive CD8, approximately 2% of memory CD4, and around 0.42% of memory CD8 clonotypes were shared across several donors.

Using the deep immunoSEQ assay, multiplex PCR amplified TCR CDR3 regions from genomic DNA. Extracted genomic DNA from each cell subset was spread evenly across all wells of several immunoSEQ 96-well plates, with each plate serving as a replicate. For sorted subsets, each replicate PCR was loaded with 200 ng genomic DNA, equivalent to 30,000 to 35,000 T cell genomes. Purified libraries were quantified with a Qubit 3.0 fluorometer, sized on a Bioanalyzer 2100, and re-quantified with the KAPA Library Quantification kit. Every immunoSEQ 96-well plate was sequenced on a dedicated single-read 150-cycle Illumina NextSeq 550 flow cell. In the source study's methods: Because only junctional sequences without quality scores were contained in the immunoSEQ output, filtering matching that applied to full-length reads could not be performed. To assign V/J genes and CDR3, sequences were annotated against IMGT germline references using PyIR, a Python wrapper for IgBLAST v1.9. Reads were filtered out if the reads had weak V/J assignments (E-value above 1e-6), no CDR3, stop codons, out-of-frame junctions, or ambiguous translated residues. V3J clonotypes were defined by identical inferred V gene, J gene, and CDR3 amino acid sequence. The percentage overlap between two repertoires was calculated by dividing the number of shared unique clonotypes by the size of the smaller repertoire. Repertoire richness was assessed with RTK rarefaction, the Chao1 estimator, and Recon v2.1 estimates of unobserved clonotypes. For all TCRbeta clonotypes obtained by the gDNA method from a few donors, generation probabilities were computed with OLGA. TCRdb limited this immuneACCESS table to in-frame rearrangements with V and J called. A share of clones is missing; checked studies link under half to unresolved V genes, and the rest is unexplained. The D gene and trimming were derived from the DNA, and the V and J assignments and clone size from that table. This sample lists 2 million to 2.5 million clones; approximately 96% were detected once. The ten top clones hold less than 0.15% of the sample.

Regarding this clone: The specificity of this receptor is unknown. No much larger clone is present one base from it, and per-base qualities are unavailable.

Germline trimming: 2 bases from V, 6 bases from J; junction bases outside gene matches: 10. CDR1 and CDR2 are read off the germline V gene as KGHSH and LQKENI. Reading from cysteine to phenylalanine, the CDR3 counts 17 amino acids. The retained sequence is limited to the CDR3, 51 bases, with the frame set at the first base. The TCR originated in a man aged 18 to 29 in good health. This chain joins TRBV18 to TRBJ1-5, with 10 middle bases fitting TRBD1. The source material was naive CD4+ T cells sorted from blood. What the cell subset or site label conveys for this sample: CD45RA+ positively selected. The bases read TGTGCCAGCTCACCAGGTTTCGGGACAGGGGCGGGTCAGCCCCAGCATTTT. Its protein is CASSPGFGTGAGQPQHF. This CDR3, with the reference TRBV18 and TRBJ1-5 proteins standing in past its ends, gives the full variable domain NAGVMQNPRHLVRRRGQEARLRCSPMKGHSHVYWYRQLPEEGLKFMVYLQKENIIDESGMPKERFSAEFPKEGPSILRIQQVVRGDSAAYFCASSPGFGTGAGQPQHFGDGTRLSIL.